The rows below give T cell receptor beta chains drawn from one sample of a study of blood T cell repertoires in COVID-19. Sequenced by immunoSEQ multiplex PCR; TCRdb stores in-frame clones only, minus some. This table has about 160,000 clones, approximately 82% appearing once. Sequencing was carried out using peripheral blood. The source is a middle-aged woman with COVID-19, enrolled during active disease. The CDR3 runs from the conserved cysteine through the conserved F or W. A D gene is named only where the DNA matches it firmly. The size of a clone is reported for some rows only, either as once, few or many, or as a class for expanded clones.

CDR3nt: TGTGCCAGCAGCTTGGCCGGTAGCGGGGGTGGGAATGAGCAGTTCTTC; CDR3aa: CASSLAGSGGGNEQFF; abundance: once; v_gene: TRBV5-4; d_gene: TRBD2; j_gene: TRBJ2-1
CDR3nt: TGTGCCTGGAGTCCGGGTACAGGGACGCAGCATTTT; CDR3aa: CAWSPGTGTQHF; abundance: .; v_gene: TRBV30; d_gene: .; j_gene: TRBJ1-5
CDR3nt: TGTGCCAGCAGTTTTTCCCCCTATGAGCAGTTCTTC; CDR3aa: CASSFSPYEQFF; abundance: .; v_gene: TRBV27; d_gene: .; j_gene: TRBJ2-1
CDR3nt: TGTGCCTGGACTACCGGGACAGGAGCTTTGGAAAAACTGTTTTTT; CDR3aa: CAWTTGTGALEKLFF; abundance: .; v_gene: TRBV30; d_gene: TRBD1; j_gene: TRBJ1-4
CDR3nt: TGTGCCAGCAGCTCTCGGAGCGGGGCCGGGGGTTCACCCCTCCACTTT; CDR3aa: CASSSRSGAGGSPLHF; abundance: .; v_gene: TRBV11-1; d_gene: .; j_gene: TRBJ1-6
CDR3nt: TGTGCCAGCACCCCGGTCGGTGGGGCCAACGTCCTGACTTTC; CDR3aa: CASTPVGGANVLTF; abundance: few; v_gene: TRBV27; d_gene: .; j_gene: TRBJ2-6
CDR3nt: TGTGCCAGCAGCCAAGACATCGGGGTTGCAGCTTTCTTT; CDR3aa: CASSQDIGVAAFF; abundance: .; v_gene: TRBV4-2; d_gene: .; j_gene: TRBJ1-1
CDR3nt: TGTGCCAGCAGTTGGGACAGTAATGAAAAACTGTTTTTT; CDR3aa: CASSWDSNEKLFF; abundance: .; v_gene: TRBV2; d_gene: TRBD1; j_gene: TRBJ1-4
CDR3nt: TGTGCCAGTAGTATCGACAACAATCAGCCCCAGCATTTT; CDR3aa: CASSIDNNQPQHF; abundance: .; v_gene: TRBV19; d_gene: .; j_gene: TRBJ1-5
CDR3nt: TGTGCCAGTAGTATAGGGGACTTTTGGGAGAGCAATCAGCCCCAGCATTTT; CDR3aa: CASSIGDFWESNQPQHF; abundance: .; v_gene: TRBV19; d_gene: .; j_gene: TRBJ1-5
CDR3nt: TGTGCCAGCAGCGACGGGAGAGTGAGTTTCTATGGCTACACCTTC; CDR3aa: CASSDGRVSFYGYTF; abundance: .; v_gene: TRBV9; d_gene: .; j_gene: TRBJ1-2
CDR3nt: TGCGCCAGCCGGAAGGGAGAACTAGCGGGGAACACCGGGGAGCTGTTTTTT; CDR3aa: CASRKGELAGNTGELFF; abundance: .; v_gene: TRBV5-1; d_gene: TRBD2; j_gene: TRBJ2-2
CDR3nt: TGCGCCAGCAGCTTGACCAGGGGGAATTCACCCCTCCACTTT; CDR3aa: CASSLTRGNSPLHF; abundance: .; v_gene: TRBV5-1; d_gene: TRBD1; j_gene: TRBJ1-6
CDR3nt: TGTGCCAGCAGCTTAGCAAGTGGACAACTCACGAACACTGAAGCTTTCTTT; CDR3aa: CASSLASGQLTNTEAFF; abundance: .; v_gene: TRBV7-9; d_gene: .; j_gene: TRBJ1-1